A selection of T cell receptor beta chains follows, all from one sample in a study of T cell repertoires in cytomegalovirus infection. TCRdb reanalysed the reads using MiXCR and keeps one entry per CDR3 protein. The sample records hundreds of thousands of distinct CDR3 sequences, 24% being singletons. Sequenced material: CD8+ T cells from PBMCs. Receptor source: a human donor in good health (CMV status not recorded). Some clones in this sample may be carry-over from other donors' samples. CDR3s include the opening cysteine and the closing phenylalanine or tryptophan. A D gene is named only where the DNA matches it firmly. The size of a clone is reported for some rows only, either as once, few or many, or as a class for expanded clones.

j_call,d_call,v_call,clone_size,cdr3_aa,cdr3_nt
TRBJ2-5,TRBD2,TRBV4-2,-,CASTPGRAWGQETQYF,TGTGCCAGCACCCCAGGGAGGGCCTGGGGTCAAGAGACCCAGTACTTC
TRBJ2-3,TRBD2,TRBV12-3/TRBV12-4,-,CASSGTSRAPGTDTQYF,TGTGCCAGCAGCGGGACTAGCCGAGCCCCAGGCACAGATACGCAGTATTTT
TRBJ1-1,-,TRBV7-6,-,CASGGAGIGKIRTEAFF,TGTGCCTCGGGCGGGGCGGGCATAGGGAAGATCCGCACTGAAGCTTTCTTT
TRBJ2-1,-,TRBV19,few,CASSTGVAYNEQFF,TGTGCCAGTAGTACGGGGGTCGCCTACAATGAGCAGTTCTTC
TRBJ2-1,TRBD1,TRBV7-2,many,CASSTTGGSYNEQFF,TGTGCCAGCAGTACGACAGGGGGGTCCTACAATGAGCAGTTCTTC
TRBJ2-1,-,TRBV13,-,CASSLGGGAGRYNEQFF,TGTGCCAGCAGCTTAGGAGGGGGAGCGGGACGGTACAATGAGCAGTTCTTC
TRBJ2-1,-,TRBV6-6,-,CASRLTPPTISYNEQFF,TGTGCCAGCAGACTCACGCCTCCTACTATCTCCTACAATGAGCAGTTCTTC
TRBJ2-6,TRBD1,TRBV4-3,-,CASSLGQGFGANVLTF,TGCGCCAGCAGCTTGGGACAGGGCTTTGGGGCCAACGTCCTGACTTTC
TRBJ2-3,-,TRBV6-4,-,CASSDGFEDTQYF,TGTGCCAGCAGTGACGGGTTTGAAGATACGCAGTATTTT
TRBJ1-1,-,TRBV5-1,-,CASSQEGEMNTEAFF,TGCGCCAGCAGCCAGGAGGGGGAAATGAACACTGAAGCTTTCTTT
TRBJ2-1,TRBD2,TRBV27,few,CASSTQQGSLAGEYNEQFF,TGTGCCAGCAGTACACAACAAGGATCCCTAGCGGGGGAATACAATGAGCAGTTCTTC
TRBJ1-3,TRBD1,TRBV20-1,-,CSAREYSANTGDSGNTIYF,TGCAGTGCTAGAGAATACAGCGCGAATACAGGGGATTCTGGAAACACCATATATTTT
TRBJ2-2,TRBD1,TRBV27,few,CASSGQGSAGELFF,TGTGCCAGCAGTGGACAGGGGTCGGCCGGGGAGCTGTTTTTT
TRBJ2-1,TRBD1,TRBV20-1,-,CSARGDIIPGQIYNEQFF,TGCAGTGCTAGAGGGGACATCATCCCGGGACAGATATACAATGAGCAGTTCTTC
TRBJ2-3,TRBD2,TRBV7-8,many,CASSLEAIAGGTDTQYF,TGTGCCAGCAGCTTAGAAGCGATCGCGGGGGGCACAGATACGCAGTATTTT
TRBJ1-1,TRBD1,TRBV13,-,CASPPGGGGVEAFF,TGTGCCAGCCCCCCAGGGGGGGGCGGAGTTGAAGCTTTCTTT
TRBJ2-7,-,TRBV25-1,-,CASSESLAYEQYF,TGTGCCAGCAGTGAATCCCTAGCGTACGAGCAGTACTTC
TRBJ1-3,-,TRBV28,many,CASSSPGGSGNTIYF,TGTGCCAGCAGTTCCCCAGGAGGCTCTGGAAACACCATATATTTT
TRBJ2-5,-,TRBV7-9,few,CASSLVAGGSEETQYF,TGTGCCAGCAGCTTAGTTGCCGGGGGATCCGAAGAGACCCAGTACTTC
TRBJ1-4,-,TRBV4-2,few,CASSQDGLREKLFF,TGTGCCAGCAGCCAAGATGGGTTGCGTGAAAAACTGTTTTTT
TRBJ2-3,TRBD2,TRBV2,few,CASTTGTSSSDTQYF,TGTGCCAGCACCACCGGGACTAGTTCCTCAGATACGCAGTATTTT
TRBJ2-1,-,TRBV12-3/TRBV12-4,-,CASSSPGSFYNEQFF,TGTGCCAGCAGTTCCCCTGGTAGTTTCTACAATGAGCAGTTCTTC
TRBJ2-5,TRBD1,TRBV20-1,-,CSARDGTGQETQYF,TGCAGTGCTAGAGATGGGACAGGGCAAGAGACCCAGTACTTC
TRBJ1-3,-,TRBV6-8,once,CASSYHPDETSGNSIYF,TGTGCCAGCAGTTACCACCCTGACGAGACCTCTGGAAACAGCATATATTTT
TRBJ2-1,TRBD2,TRBV6-6,many,CASSDGGYNEQFF,TGTGCCAGCAGTGACGGGGGGTACAATGAGCAGTTCTTC
TRBJ2-2,-,TRBV7-2,many,CASSLNPPIYNTGELFF,TGTGCCAGCAGCTTAAACCCGCCGATTTACAACACCGGGGAGCTGTTTTTT
TRBJ2-5,TRBD1,TRBV11-2,-,CASSSSSGQGARTQYF,TGTGCCAGCAGCTCAAGTTCGGGACAGGGGGCAAGGACCCAGTACTTC
TRBJ2-4,-,TRBV7-9,many,CASSTPEAIQYF,TGTGCCAGCAGCACCCCCGAGGCCATTCAGTACTTC
TRBJ2-5,-,TRBV6-2/TRBV6-3,-,CASSSPGLEAETQYF,TGTGCCAGCAGTTCCCCCGGACTTGAGGCGGAGACCCAGTACTTC
TRBJ1-1,-,TRBV7-2,many,CASSSLRNTEAFF,TGTGCCAGCAGCTCCCTTCGGAACACTGAAGCTTTCTTT
TRBJ2-5,-,TRBV12-3/TRBV12-4,-,CASSFGGGQPKYF,TGTGCCAGCAGTTTTGGGGGAGGACAGCCGAAGTACTTC
TRBJ2-2,TRBD1,TRBV27,few,CATTGGFGELFF,TGTGCCACCACAGGGGGCTTCGGGGAGCTGTTTTTT
TRBJ2-4,-,TRBV12-3/TRBV12-4,many,CAGGNSATLAKNIQYF,TGTGCCGGAGGAAATTCAGCAACCTTAGCCAAAAACATTCAGTACTTC
TRBJ1-6,-,TRBV7-2,-,CASSHRELGDYNSPLHF,TGTGCCAGCAGTCACAGGGAATTGGGTGACTATAATTCACCCCTCCACTTT
TRBJ2-7,-,TRBV27,few,CASRAGVTYEQYF,TGTGCCAGCAGGGCAGGAGTGACCTACGAGCAGTACTTC
TRBJ1-1,-,TRBV15,-,CATSRHNTEAFF,TGTGCCACCAGCAGACATAACACTGAAGCTTTCTTT
TRBJ1-2,-,TRBV7-2,-,CASTPSPQGGGYTF,TGTGCCAGCACCCCTTCCCCCCAGGGAGGTGGCTACACCTTC